Following are 15 T cell receptor beta chains from one sample sequenced in a study of neurological immune-mediated disorders (dated by TCRdb to the late 2010s). Library construction relied on 5' RACE. Sequenced using an Illumina HiSeq 2500. TCRdb took the public reads, trimmed them with fastp at Q25, ran MiXCR for clone calling and kept in-frame beta chains. A single entry per CDR3 protein holds the most common genes and DNA from its merged rows. This sample gives 9,500 to 12,000 distinct CDR3 sequences in total; under 25% of them show up just once. The top ten clones comprise approximately 50% of the sample. Sequenced: CD8+ T cells from blood. These receptors all stem from a woman in her fifties or sixties with HTLV-1-associated myelopathy (HAM/TSP).

At least ten counts were recorded for this clonotype. The V call is TRBV20-1, the J call TRBJ2-3; the D gene is possibly TRBD1 (5 bases). The V gene's germline CDR1 is DFQATT and CDR2 SNEGSKA (reference sequence). The CDR3 extends over 15 amino acids. The V end was cut by 0 bases, the J end by 4 bases, with 14 bases between. The CDR3 region has the DNA TGCAGTGCTAGAGATCATCAACAGGTTGCAGATACGCAGTATTTT. This codes for CSARDHQQVADTQYF.

This clonotype was seen many times. This rearrangement joins TRBV5-4 to TRBJ1-3; D perhaps matches TRBD1 (6 bases). This CDR3 is 15 amino acids long. V was pared by 4 bases and J by 0 bases, with 11 bases between. CDR1 is SGHNT and CDR2 is YYREEE in the germline V gene (reference sequence). The DNA of the CDR3 is TGTGCCAGCAGCCCCGGACAGAGCTCTGGAAACACCATATATTTT. This gives the protein CASSPGQSSGNTIYF.

V is TRBV7-2 and J is TRBJ2-5, with 10 bases matching TRBD2. CDR1 and CDR2 (germline): SGHTA, FQGNSA. The CDR3 runs 15 residues. V was clipped by 5 bases and J by 6 bases; unmatched bases: 9. The chain's CDR3 is CASSLDSGGAKTQYF. The DNA for the CDR3 is TGTGCCAGCAGCCTTGACAGCGGGGGGGCAAAGACCCAGTACTTC.

The chain has TRBV30 and TRBJ2-4; 9 bases are shared with TRBD1. The CDR3 length is 13 residues. Trimming cost V 4 bases and J 9 bases; bases outside gene matches: 7. Germline CDR1 reads GTSNPN; CDR2 reads SVGIG (reference sequence). CDR3 bases: TGTGCCTGGACGGGGACAGGGAACGGCATTCAGTACTTC. Translated: CAWTGTGNGIQYF.

The V gene is TRBV10-3, the J gene TRBJ2-1, with TRBD1 matching 7 bases. CDR3 length: 11 amino acids. V lost 2 bases and J lost 13; bases outside the gene matches: 2. From germline, CDR1 is ENHRY and CDR2 SYGVKD. The CDR3 DNA reads as TGTGCCATCAGTGAGGACAGGGCACAGTTCTTC. This sequence encodes CAISEDRAQFF.

This clonotype was counted ten times or more. This chain uses TRBV6-5 with TRBJ1-1; TRBD1 matches at 7 bases. The ends lost 6 bases at V and 3 bases at J; junction bases unmatched: 16. The CDR3 extends over 17 amino acids. Germline V gene data show CDR1 as MNHEY and CDR2 as SVGAGI. The CDR3 spells CASRVMVAGGLHTEAFF. The CDR3 coding sequence is TGTGCCAGCAGGGTAATGGTGGCAGGGGGGTTGCACACTGAAGCTTTCTTT.

This clonotype was picked up many times. The genes are TRBV9 and TRBJ2-2, with a weak D call TRBD2 (5 bases). V lost 1 base to trimming and J lost 4 bases, with 11 bases between them. The CDR3 loop spans 15 amino acids. Germline V gene lookup returns CDR1 SGDLS and CDR2 YYNGEE. The CDR3 region is CASSVSGSLTGELFF. The CDR3 region has the DNA TGTGCCAGCAGCGTAAGCGGTAGCCTCACCGGGGAGCTGTTTTTT.

This clonotype came up many times. V and J are TRBV4-2 and TRBJ2-7; possibly TRBD2 for D (5 bases). The germline gives CDR1 LGHNA, CDR2 YNFKEQ. The CDR3 sequence is 16 residues long. V was shortened by 0 bases and J by 0 bases, with 12 bases between the two germline ends. As DNA, the CDR3 is TGTGCCAGCAGCCAAGATCCGAGCGGTAGCTCCTACGAGCAGTACTTC. Translating it yields CASSQDPSGSSYEQYF.

The chain employs TRBV20-1 and TRBJ1-1, with TRBD1 matching over 7 bases. The CDR3 spans 14 residues. Germline loops: CDR1 DFQATT, CDR2 SNEGSKA (reference sequence). J lost 3 bases, V lost 0 bases, and 4 bases had no gene match. Here the CDR3 DNA reads TGCAGTGCTAGAGATCCCGGGACAGACACTGAAGCTTTCTTT. Its translation is CSARDPGTDTEAFF.

The chain carries TRBV6-6 and TRBJ2-7; D gene uncertain. The germline V gene encodes CDR1 MNHNY and CDR2 SVGAGI (reference sequence). The CDR3 is made up of 14 amino acids. V shed 1 base and J shed 0 bases, with 7 bases lying between them. CDR3 coding DNA: TGTGCCAGCAGTTACTTGGAACTCTCCTACGAGCAGTACTTC. Protein sequence: CASSYLELSYEQYF.

In its sample, this clonotype was seen many times. The chain combines TRBV5-4 with TRBJ1-1, with D perhaps TRBD1 (6 bases). Germline V gene sequence: CDR1 SGHNT, CDR2 YYREEE (reference sequence). V lost 0 bases and J lost 1, with 13 bases in between. The CDR3 has 16 residues. The DNA of the CDR3 is TGTGCCAGCAGCTTGGTGGGGGGCGGGGGGAACACTGAAGCTTTCTTT. Its protein is CASSLVGGGGNTEAFF.

This clonotype was detected ten times or more. The V call is TRBV20-1, the J call TRBJ2-4; 12 positions agree with TRBD1. CDR1 and CDR2 from the germline V gene are DFQATT and SNEGSKA (reference sequence). This CDR3 contains 18 residues. With V trimmed by 6 bases and J by 0 bases, 12 bases remained unmatched. The CDR3 DNA follows: TGCAGTGCAGCCGGGACAGGGGGCGCGACCCTAGCCAAAAACATTCAGTACTTC. Its protein is CSAAGTGGATLAKNIQYF.

By sample fraction, this clonotype is medium-sized. This chain links TRBV21-1 with TRBJ2-5; TRBD1, the table's D call, lacks a check against the DNA. TRBV21-1 is given as a pseudogene. This CDR3 contains 16 residues. This chain's CDR3 is CASSKPDRAPVETQYF. The CDR3 DNA reads TGTGCCAGCAGCAAACCAGACAGGGCGCCTGTCGAGACCCAGTACTTC.

This clonotype was seen ten or more times. The V call is TRBV7-9, the J call TRBJ2-7, with D possibly being TRBD1 (5 bases). Between the trimmed V and J ends, which lost 5 bases and 3 bases, there was a span of 14 bases. Germline V gene data show CDR1 as SEHNR and CDR2 as FQNEAQ (reference sequence). The CDR3 loop spans 14 amino acids. CDR3 bases: TGTGCCAGCAGCCGTTCCGACAGACACTACGAGCAGTACTTC. The encoded protein is CASSRSDRHYEQYF. The full variable domain, completed using reference TRBV7-9 and TRBJ2-7, is DTGVSQNPRHKITKRGQNVTFRCDPISEHNRLYWYRQTLGQGPEFLTYFQNEAQLEKSRLLSDRFSAERPKGSFSTLEIQRTEQGDSAMYLCASSRSDRHYEQYFGPGTRLTVT.

This clonotype was counted at least ten times. V is TRBV3-1 and J is TRBJ1-2; D uncertain. Germline V gene lookup returns CDR1 LGHDT and CDR2 YNNKEL (reference sequence). V lost 1 base to trimming and J lost 0 bases, with 12 bases between them. The CDR3 is 16 residues long. CDR3 residues: CASSQAGETSNYGYTF. The DNA for the CDR3 is TGTGCCAGCAGCCAAGCGGGAGAGACCTCTAACTATGGCTACACCTTC.